The rows below give T cell receptor beta chains drawn from one sample of a study of cytomegalovirus exposure and HLA in healthy donors. Produced via immunoSEQ multiplex PCR; TCRdb's table is partial and in-frame only. The sample carries around 110,000 clones, roughly two thirds recorded once. Sample: PBMCs. The source is a woman in her 30s in good health and CMV-seronegative. Each CDR3 is given with its conserved first and last residue.

J: TRBJ2-3
V: TRBV5-1
CDR3: CASSLAVTGGRRTDTQYF

J: TRBJ2-7
V: TRBV5-5
CDR3: CASSFAGGRAYEQYF

J: TRBJ2-3
V: TRBV5-1
CDR3: CASSFLLAGGQDTQYF

J: TRBJ2-1
V: TRBV5-1
CDR3: CASSLVPTTGYNEQFF

J: TRBJ2-7
V: TRBV11-2
CDR3: CASSLAGGSYEQYF

J: TRBJ2-3
V: TRBV5-1
CDR3: CASREGTSTDTQYF

J: TRBJ1-3
V: TRBV5-1
CDR3: CASSLGTGEVGNTIYF

J: NA
V: TRBV4-3
CDR3: CASRRTIASSYEQYF

J: TRBJ2-1
V: TRBV18
CDR3: CASSPPEYNEQFF

J: TRBJ2-1
V: TRBV7-9
CDR3: CASSDRTSGRAYNEQFF

J: TRBJ2-7
V: TRBV28
CDR3: CASSRGLWGVASYEQYF

J: TRBJ2-1
V: TRBV28
CDR3: CATQDSKTHNEQFF

J: TRBJ2-6
V: TRBV9
CDR3: CASSVPGLGWKDSGANVLTF

J: TRBJ2-1
V: TRBV7-2
CDR3: CASSLGQVAHNEQFF

J: TRBJ2-3
V: TRBV6-4
CDR3: CASSAGTGADTQYF

J: TRBJ2-1
V: TRBV19
CDR3: CASSMTQGSSYNEQFF